The 10 T cell receptor beta chains below come from one sample, sequenced in a study of cytotoxic CD8 clonotypes in ibrutinib-treated CLL. TCRdb keeps only in-frame clones here, not all; method: immunoSEQ multiplex PCR. Among roughly 150,000 clones listed, about 88% were seen once. Source: PBMCs, taken at disease progression, from a patient treated with ibrutinib. Receptors originate from a human donor with chronic lymphocytic leukemia.

This clone has just a few counts. This sequence joins TRBV19 and TRBJ1-2; 9 bases agree with TRBD1. The CDR3 contains 17 residues. Germline V gene data show CDR1 as LNHDA and CDR2 as SQIVND (reference sequence). V gave up 4 bases and J gave up 5 bases; unmatched junction bases: 14. CDR3 nucleotide sequence: TGTGCCAGTAGTACTGGGACAGGGAGTGGTCGGTGGTATGGCTACACCTTC. The encoded protein is CASSTGTGSGRWYGYTF.

This clone showed up just once. This rearrangement joins TRBV9 to TRBJ2-7; D remains ambiguous. Germline-derived CDR1 and CDR2 are SGDLS and YYNGEE. The CDR3 has 14 amino acids. V was trimmed by 3 bases and J by 4 bases, leaving 14 bases between them. The CDR3 sequence is CASSANENRYEQYF. In DNA, the CDR3 is TGTGCCAGCAGCGCAAATGAGAATAGGTACGAGCAGTACTTC.

The chain carries TRBV19 and TRBJ2-3, with TRBD1 matching over 7 bases. After removal of 10 bases from V and 1 base from J, the junction contained 5 bases not matched to a gene. Germline V gene data show CDR1 as LNHDA and CDR2 as SQIVND (reference sequence). The CDR3 consists of 13 residues. The CDR3 region is CATSDRGTDTQYF. CDR3 nucleotide sequence: TGTGCCACCTCTGACAGGGGCACAGATACGCAGTATTTT. Together with reference TRBV19 and TRBJ2-3, the CDR3 gives the full variable domain: DGGITQSPKYLFRKEGQNVTLSCEQNLNHDAMYWYRQDPGQGLRLIYYSQIVNDFQKGDIAEGYSVSREKKESFPLTVTSAQKNPTAFYLCATSDRGTDTQYFGPGTRLTVL.

The chain couples TRBV27 to TRBJ1-4, with D perhaps TRBD1 (5 bases). In germline, CDR1 is MNHEY, CDR2 SMNVEV (reference sequence). CDR3 length equals 13 residues. V was cut by 4 bases and J by 5 bases, with 8 bases left in between. CDR3: CASSYGTNEKLFF. CDR3 bases: TGTGCCAGCAGTTACGGGACGAATGAAAAACTGTTTTTT.

This chain connects TRBV28 to TRBJ2-1; D is unclear. In germline, CDR1 is MDHEN, CDR2 SYDVKM. The CDR3 has 15 residues. The V and J ends lost 3 bases and 4 bases respectively, with 13 bases between them. CDR3 sequence reads: CASSLSLIAYNEQFF. The DNA of the CDR3 is TGTGCCAGCAGTTTGTCTCTAATAGCATACAATGAGCAGTTCTTC.

The rearrangement links TRBV5-1 to TRBJ1-2; no clear D gene. Germline V gene sequence: CDR1 SGHRS, CDR2 YFSETQ. The CDR3 is 15 residues long. Trimming pared 4 bases from V and 4 bases from J, leaving 17 bases between. For the CDR3, the DNA is TGCGCCAGCAGCCCCCCGGGAGTTGCGGGCTATGGCTACACCTTC. Its translation: CASSPPGVAGYGYTF.

The gene calls are TRBV4-1 and TRBJ2-2; 7 nucleotides line up with TRBD1. From germline, CDR1 is MGHRA and CDR2 YSYEKL. V lost 0 bases, J lost 1 base, and 5 bases stayed unmatched. The CDR3 sequence is 17 residues long. The CDR3 DNA is TGCGCCAGCAGCCAAGACCGGACAGGACAGAACACCGGGGAGCTGTTTTTT. Translating gives CASSQDRTGQNTGELFF.

CDR3 DNA sequence: TGTGCCAGCAGCGTAGTAAGTAACAATGAGCAGTTCTTC. Protein: CASSVVSNNEQFF. This rearrangement joins TRBV9 to TRBJ2-1; the D is unclear. The ends were cut back, 0 bases at V and 5 bases at J, with 6 bases in the middle. This CDR3 is built from 13 residues. The germline V gene has CDR1 SGDLS and CDR2 YYNGEE. Full variable domain (outside the CDR3, taken from reference TRBV9 and TRBJ2-1): DSGVTQTPKHLITATGQRVTLRCSPRSGDLSVYWYQQSLDQGLQFLIQYYNGEERAKGNILERFSAQQFPDLHSELNLSSLELGDSALYFCASSVVSNNEQFFGPGTRLTVL.

The chain joins TRBV10-1 to TRBJ1-4; no clear D. Trimming stripped 3 bases from V and 11 bases from J, with 16 bases between. Germline CDR1 is WNHNN and CDR2 is SYGVQD (reference sequence). CDR3 length equals 14 residues. The DNA of the CDR3 is TGCGCCAGCAGTGACGACCAGGCACGGAAGAAACTGTTTTTT. Amino acid sequence: CASSDDQARKKLFF.

This rearrangement joins TRBV4-2 to TRBJ1-1; possible D gene TRBD1, 5 bases. The CDR3 length is 14 residues. In germline, CDR1 is LGHNA, CDR2 YNFKEQ. V was shortened by 6 bases and J by 1 base, with 12 bases between the two germline ends. The CDR3 loop reads CASRIDGGNTEAFF. CDR3 in DNA: TGTGCCAGCAGAATCGATGGGGGGAACACTGAAGCTTTCTTT.